These T cell receptor beta chains were read from a single sample in a study of T cell changes during pregnancy in multiple sclerosis. Sequenced by immunoSEQ multiplex PCR; TCRdb stores in-frame clones only, minus some. This table holds 85,000 to 90,000 clones, more than 85% found once. The sequenced sample was peripheral blood, obtained in the first trimester of pregnancy. The receptors were sampled from a female donor in good health, enrolled as a control in a pregnancy study. Each CDR3 is given with its conserved first and last residue. Fields, in order: V gene, CDR3 length, J gene, clone size, D gene, CDR3 protein, CDR3 DNA. A D gene is named only where the DNA matches it firmly. A clone size is listed for some rows: how often the clone was seen (once, few, many), or a class if it is expanded.

V gene: TRBV4-1
CDR3 length: 16
J gene: TRBJ2-1
clone size: -
D gene: TRBD2
CDR3 protein: CASSQEEGLAGAIGFF
CDR3 DNA: TGCGCCAGCAGCCAAGAAGAAGGGCTAGCGGGGGCGATCGGGTTCTTC

V gene: TRBV15
CDR3 length: 13
J gene: TRBJ2-5
clone size: -
D gene: -
CDR3 protein: CATSYNREETQYF
CDR3 DNA: TGTGCCACCAGCTATAACAGGGAAGAGACCCAGTACTTC

V gene: TRBV6-1
CDR3 length: 14
J gene: TRBJ1-1
clone size: -
D gene: TRBD1
CDR3 protein: CASSGRDRVTEAFF
CDR3 DNA: TGTGCCAGCAGTGGCCGGGACAGAGTCACTGAAGCTTTCTTT

V gene: TRBV27
CDR3 length: 15
J gene: TRBJ1-5
clone size: -
D gene: -
CDR3 protein: CASSLTTEAHQPQHF
CDR3 DNA: TGTGCCAGCAGTTTGACCACCGAGGCACATCAGCCCCAGCATTTT

V gene: TRBV15
CDR3 length: 14
J gene: TRBJ1-1
clone size: -
D gene: -
CDR3 protein: CATSTNRESTEAFF
CDR3 DNA: TGTGCCACCAGCACAAACAGGGAGAGCACTGAAGCTTTCTTT

V gene: TRBV25-1
CDR3 length: 13
J gene: TRBJ1-1
clone size: few
D gene: -
CDR3 protein: CASSTGMNTEAFF
CDR3 DNA: TGTGCCAGCAGTACGGGGATGAACACTGAAGCTTTCTTT

V gene: TRBV5-1
CDR3 length: 15
J gene: TRBJ1-2
clone size: -
D gene: -
CDR3 protein: CASSLVGPRGYGYTF
CDR3 DNA: TGCGCCAGCAGCTTGGTGGGTCCCCGGGGCTATGGCTACACCTTC

V gene: TRBV5-8
CDR3 length: 17
J gene: TRBJ2-5
clone size: -
D gene: -
CDR3 protein: CASSLARSSGTQETQYF
CDR3 DNA: TGTGCCAGCAGCTTGGCCCGGAGTAGCGGTACCCAAGAGACCCAGTACTTC

V gene: TRBV5-1
CDR3 length: 16
J gene: TRBJ2-3
clone size: -
D gene: -
CDR3 protein: CASSLRGNGISDTQYF
CDR3 DNA: TGCGCCAGCAGCTTACGAGGGAACGGGATCTCAGATACGCAGTATTTT

V gene: TRBV4-3
CDR3 length: 15
J gene: TRBJ2-3
clone size: once
D gene: -
CDR3 protein: CASSQDPRSTDTQYF
CDR3 DNA: TGCGCCAGCAGCCAAGATCCACGGAGCACAGATACGCAGTATTTT

V gene: TRBV10-3
CDR3 length: 14
J gene: TRBJ1-5
clone size: -
D gene: -
CDR3 protein: CAINPGGANQPQHF
CDR3 DNA: TGTGCCATCAATCCAGGAGGGGCCAATCAGCCCCAGCATTTT

V gene: TRBV27
CDR3 length: 15
J gene: TRBJ2-5
clone size: -
D gene: TRBD2
CDR3 protein: CASSRGTSGGQTQYF
CDR3 DNA: TGTGCCAGCAGTCGCGGGACTAGCGGGGGCCAGACCCAGTACTTC

V gene: TRBV6-1
CDR3 length: 15
J gene: TRBJ1-1
clone size: -
D gene: TRBD1
CDR3 protein: CASSITRQGNTEAFF
CDR3 DNA: TGTGCCAGCAGTATCACACGACAGGGGAACACTGAAGCTTTCTTT

V gene: TRBV29-1
CDR3 length: 14
J gene: TRBJ1-2
clone size: -
D gene: -
CDR3 protein: CSDRLGAQGYGYTF
CDR3 DNA: TGCAGCGACCGACTGGGAGCGCAAGGCTATGGCTACACCTTC

V gene: TRBV7-6
CDR3 length: 17
J gene: TRBJ1-3
clone size: once
D gene: -
CDR3 protein: CASSWSRGFNPGNTIYF
CDR3 DNA: TGTGCCAGCAGCTGGAGCAGGGGATTTAACCCTGGAAACACCATATATTTT

V gene: TRBV7-7
CDR3 length: 16
J gene: TRBJ2-5
clone size: -
D gene: -
CDR3 protein: CASSLGTQAFQETQYF
CDR3 DNA: TGTGCTAGCAGCTTAGGAACTCAGGCATTCCAAGAGACCCAGTACTTC

V gene: TRBV18
CDR3 length: 16
J gene: TRBJ1-1
clone size: -
D gene: TRBD1
CDR3 protein: CASSPLGQEKVTEAFF
CDR3 DNA: TGTGCCAGCTCACCACTGGGACAGGAAAAGGTCACTGAAGCTTTCTTT

V gene: TRBV4-1
CDR3 length: 14
J gene: TRBJ2-1
clone size: -
D gene: -
CDR3 protein: CASSQDRQHNEQFF
CDR3 DNA: TGCGCCAGCAGCCAAGATAGACAGCACAATGAGCAGTTCTTC

V gene: TRBV7-3
CDR3 length: 14
J gene: TRBJ1-1
clone size: once
D gene: -
CDR3 protein: CASSRKGAGTEAFF
CDR3 DNA: TGTGCCAGCAGCCGTAAGGGAGCTGGCACTGAAGCTTTCTTT

V gene: TRBV19
CDR3 length: 15
J gene: TRBJ2-7
clone size: -
D gene: TRBD2
CDR3 protein: CASSIGASGTYEQYF
CDR3 DNA: TGTGCCAGTAGTATAGGGGCTAGCGGGACCTACGAGCAGTACTTC

V gene: TRBV7-9
CDR3 length: 16
J gene: TRBJ2-1
clone size: once
D gene: TRBD2
CDR3 protein: CASSLTLGLEHDEQFF
CDR3 DNA: TGTGCCAGCAGCTTAACCCTCGGACTAGAACACGATGAGCAGTTCTTC

V gene: TRBV18
CDR3 length: 15
J gene: TRBJ1-4
clone size: once
D gene: TRBD1
CDR3 protein: CASSPETGKNEKLFF
CDR3 DNA: TGTGCCAGCTCACCTGAGACAGGGAAGAATGAAAAACTGTTTTTT

V gene: TRBV28
CDR3 length: 15
J gene: TRBJ2-7
clone size: -
D gene: TRBD1
CDR3 protein: CASSATGGPPYEQYF
CDR3 DNA: TGTGCCAGCAGCGCAACAGGGGGCCCACCCTACGAGCAGTACTTC

V gene: TRBV11-3
CDR3 length: 14
J gene: TRBJ2-3
clone size: -
D gene: TRBD1
CDR3 protein: CASQFDRDADTQYF
CDR3 DNA: TGTGCCAGCCAATTTGACAGGGACGCAGATACGCAGTATTTT

V gene: TRBV5-1
CDR3 length: 14
J gene: TRBJ2-1
clone size: -
D gene: TRBD2
CDR3 protein: CASSGGDEHNEQFF
CDR3 DNA: TGCGCCAGCAGCGGGGGGGACGAGCACAATGAGCAGTTCTTC

V gene: TRBV6-6
CDR3 length: 16
J gene: TRBJ1-5
clone size: -
D gene: TRBD1
CDR3 protein: CASRGQGANSNQPQHF
CDR3 DNA: TGTGCCAGCAGGGGACAGGGGGCGAATAGCAATCAGCCCCAGCATTTT

V gene: TRBV28
CDR3 length: 16
J gene: TRBJ1-6
clone size: -
D gene: TRBD1
CDR3 protein: CASSSTGGSYNSPLHF
CDR3 DNA: TGTGCCAGCAGTTCTACAGGGGGCTCCTATAATTCACCCCTCCACTTT

V gene: TRBV19
CDR3 length: 14
J gene: TRBJ2-3
clone size: -
D gene: TRBD2
CDR3 protein: CASRASGGTDTQYF
CDR3 DNA: TGTGCCAGTAGGGCTAGCGGGGGCACAGATACGCAGTATTTT

V gene: TRBV27
CDR3 length: 16
J gene: TRBJ2-1
clone size: -
D gene: -
CDR3 protein: CASSLFAGRSYNEQFF
CDR3 DNA: TGTGCCAGCAGTTTATTTGCGGGGCGCTCCTACAATGAGCAGTTCTTC

V gene: TRBV7-7
CDR3 length: 15
J gene: TRBJ2-5
clone size: once
D gene: -
CDR3 protein: CASSQGGGLQETQYF
CDR3 DNA: TGTGCTAGCAGCCAAGGGGGGGGTCTCCAAGAGACCCAGTACTTC

V gene: TRBV29-1
CDR3 length: 13
J gene: TRBJ1-5
clone size: -
D gene: -
CDR3 protein: CSVVPRGGQPQHF
CDR3 DNA: TGCAGCGTCGTCCCCCGGGGTGGGCAGCCCCAGCATTTT

V gene: TRBV11-2
CDR3 length: 14
J gene: TRBJ2-7
clone size: -
D gene: -
CDR3 protein: CASSLGSFSYEQYF
CDR3 DNA: TGTGCCAGCAGCTTGGGGAGTTTCTCCTACGAGCAGTACTTC

V gene: TRBV7-8
CDR3 length: 12
J gene: TRBJ2-7
clone size: -
D gene: -
CDR3 protein: CASSSGHSEQYF
CDR3 DNA: TGTGCCAGCAGCTCTGGACATTCCGAGCAGTACTTC

V gene: TRBV28
CDR3 length: 12
J gene: TRBJ1-4
clone size: -
D gene: -
CDR3 protein: CASSSSNEKLFF
CDR3 DNA: TGTGCCAGCAGTTCCTCGAATGAAAAACTGTTTTTT

V gene: TRBV7-9
CDR3 length: 12
J gene: TRBJ1-1
clone size: -
D gene: -
CDR3 protein: CASEGETTEAFF
CDR3 DNA: TGTGCCAGCGAGGGAGAGACCACTGAAGCTTTCTTT

V gene: TRBV4-3
CDR3 length: 17
J gene: TRBJ2-3
clone size: -
D gene: TRBD2
CDR3 protein: CASSQDPSGGGTDTQYF
CDR3 DNA: TGCGCCAGCAGCCAAGATCCCAGCGGGGGGGGGACAGATACGCAGTATTTT

V gene: TRBV5-5
CDR3 length: 14
J gene: TRBJ2-7
clone size: -
D gene: -
CDR3 protein: CASSPADRPYEQYF
CDR3 DNA: TGTGCCAGCAGCCCCGCGGACAGACCCTACGAGCAGTACTTC